A single T cell receptor beta chain is shown here with its context. The V end was cut by 6 bases, the J end by 0 bases, with 8 bases between. Germline CDR1 and CDR2: SNHLY and FYNNEI. CDR3 length: 14 residues. The data were obtained in a study of control samples from healthy donors and cancer patients. The repertoire was sequenced with immunoSEQ multiplex PCR; TCRdb's copy has only in-frame clones and lacks some. The profile shows 35,000 to 55,000 clones, around 70% of them singletons. Sequencing was done on a sample of formalin-fixed, paraffin-embedded tissue. The gene calls are TRBV2 and TRBJ2-2; no clear D. This clonotype was obtained from a male donor with melanoma. CDR3 sequence reads: CASRRAPNTGELFF. The CDR3 nucleotides read TGTGCCAGCAGGCGAGCGCCGAACACCGGGGAGCTGTTTTTT.